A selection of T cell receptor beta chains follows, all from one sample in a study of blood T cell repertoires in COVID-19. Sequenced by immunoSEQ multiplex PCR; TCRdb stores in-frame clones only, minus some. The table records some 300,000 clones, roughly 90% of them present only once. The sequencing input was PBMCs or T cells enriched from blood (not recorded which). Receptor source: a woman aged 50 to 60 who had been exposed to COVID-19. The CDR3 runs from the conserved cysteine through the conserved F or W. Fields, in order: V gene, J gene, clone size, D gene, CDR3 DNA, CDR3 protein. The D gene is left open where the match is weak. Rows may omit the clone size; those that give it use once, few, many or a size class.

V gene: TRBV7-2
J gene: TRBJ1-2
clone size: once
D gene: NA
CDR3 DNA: TGTGCCAGCAGTTCGGACAGAATGGATGGCTACACCTTC
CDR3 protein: CASSSDRMDGYTF

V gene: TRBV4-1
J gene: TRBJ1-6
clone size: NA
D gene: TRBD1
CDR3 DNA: TGCGCCAGCAGCCGAGAAAACAGGGGGGGTTCACCCCTCCACTTT
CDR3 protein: CASSRENRGGSPLHF

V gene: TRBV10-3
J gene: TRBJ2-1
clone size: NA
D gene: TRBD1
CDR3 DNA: TGTGCCATCAGCCCGACAGGGACCAATGAGCAGTTCTTC
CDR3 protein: CAISPTGTNEQFF

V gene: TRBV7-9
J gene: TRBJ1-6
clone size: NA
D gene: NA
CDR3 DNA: TGTGCCAGCAGCTACGAAGGAGGCTATTCACCCCTCCACTTT
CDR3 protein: CASSYEGGYSPLHF

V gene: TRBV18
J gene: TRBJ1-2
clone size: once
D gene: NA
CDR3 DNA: TGTGCCAGCTCACCACCCGGAGTTAACTATGGCTACACCTTC
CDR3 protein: CASSPPGVNYGYTF

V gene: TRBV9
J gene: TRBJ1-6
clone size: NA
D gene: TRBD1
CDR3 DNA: TGTGCCAGCAGCGGAGGACAGGGAGGCTCCTATAATTCACCCCTCCACTTT
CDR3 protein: CASSGGQGGSYNSPLHF

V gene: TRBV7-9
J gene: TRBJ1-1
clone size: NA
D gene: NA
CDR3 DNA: TGTGCCAGCAGCTCTATAGTGGGCAGTCACACTGAAGCTTTCTTT
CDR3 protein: CASSSIVGSHTEAFF

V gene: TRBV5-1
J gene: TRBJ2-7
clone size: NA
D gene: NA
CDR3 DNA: TGCGCCAGCAGTCTGGAGGGAGCCTACGAGCAGTACTTC
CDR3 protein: CASSLEGAYEQYF

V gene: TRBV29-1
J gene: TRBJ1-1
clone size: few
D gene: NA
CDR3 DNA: TGCAGCGCTAGCAGGGTTCGTGACACTGAAGCTTTCTTT
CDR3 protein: CSASRVRDTEAFF

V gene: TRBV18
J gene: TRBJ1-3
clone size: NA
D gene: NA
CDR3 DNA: TGTGCCAGCTCAGGGCAGTCTGGAAACACCATATATTTT
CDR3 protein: CASSGQSGNTIYF

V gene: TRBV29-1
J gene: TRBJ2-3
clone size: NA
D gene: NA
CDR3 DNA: TGCAGCGTTGAGGGGGGGCACACAGATACGCAGTATTTT
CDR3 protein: CSVEGGHTDTQYF

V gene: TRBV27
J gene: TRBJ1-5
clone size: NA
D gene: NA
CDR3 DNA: TGTGCCAGCAGTTTAAGGTCCCGGGACATACAAGTTTCAGGGCAGCCCCAGCATTTT
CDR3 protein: CASSLRSRDIQVSGQPQHF

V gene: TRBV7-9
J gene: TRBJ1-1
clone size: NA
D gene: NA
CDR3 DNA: TGTGCCAGCAGCCGCCGAGGAGACACTGAAGCTTTCTTT
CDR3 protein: CASSRRGDTEAFF

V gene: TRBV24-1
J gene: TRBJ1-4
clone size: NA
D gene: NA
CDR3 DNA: TGTGCCACCAGTGACCCTCGTTTCGCCGGCGGGAAACTGTTTTTT
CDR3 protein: CATSDPRFAGGKLFF

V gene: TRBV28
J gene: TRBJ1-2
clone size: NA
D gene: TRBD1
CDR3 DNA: TGTGCCAGCAGCAAGGACAGGGGGCAAGGAGGCTACACCTTC
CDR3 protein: CASSKDRGQGGYTF

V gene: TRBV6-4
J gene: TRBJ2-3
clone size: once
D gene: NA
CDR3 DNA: TGTGCCAGCAGGGCAGGTCCCCACACAGATACGCAGTATTTT
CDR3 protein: CASRAGPHTDTQYF

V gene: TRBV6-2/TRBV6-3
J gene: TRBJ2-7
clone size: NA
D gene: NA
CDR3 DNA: TGTGCCAGCAGCACTCCGGTGAGCTCCTACGAGCAGTACTTC
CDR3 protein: CASSTPVSSYEQYF

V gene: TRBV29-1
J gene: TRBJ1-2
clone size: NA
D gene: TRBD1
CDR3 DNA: TGCAGCGTTGGGACAGGGCCCATCGGTGGCTACACCTTC
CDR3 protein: CSVGTGPIGGYTF

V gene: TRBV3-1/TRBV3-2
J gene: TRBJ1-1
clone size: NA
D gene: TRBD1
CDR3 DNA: TGTGCCAGCATCCCGTCGGGACAGATGAAGAACACTGAAGCTTTCTTT
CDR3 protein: CASIPSGQMKNTEAFF

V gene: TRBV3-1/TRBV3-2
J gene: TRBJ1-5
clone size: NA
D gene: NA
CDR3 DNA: TGTGCCAGCAGCCAAACGGGAGTGGAGGAGCCCCAGCATTTT
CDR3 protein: CASSQTGVEEPQHF